The sample holds a few counts of the clone carrying this TCR beta chain. What it binds is not known. Of the isolated RNA, all was reverse transcribed, and so the sequenced material was expressed TCRB transcripts. Data came from immunoSEQ multiplex PCR; TCRdb stores just in-frame clones and leaves some out. This table has 130,000 or so clones, about a sixth appearing once. The data were taken from a study of beta chain features in type 1 diabetes. Study-wide results and caveats: High-TCR-expressing cells could be over-represented by cDNA sequencing. Type 1 diabetes patients had moderately but significantly shorter TCRB CDR3s in all four CD4+ subsets. A definitive answer on HLA type influencing TCRB rearrangement was not reached here. A potential PCR bias toward shorter templates would be equal in patient and control samples.

V dropped 6 bases and J dropped 3 bases, with 9 bases sitting between them. Germline CDR1 and CDR2: SNHLY and FYNNEI. The CDR3 totals 12 residues. This TCR was sampled from a man younger than 40 with type 1 diabetes. The sequenced sample consisted of central memory CD4+ T cells from blood. J is TRBJ2-7 and V is TRBV2, with D possibly being TRBD2 (5 bases). The CDR3 DNA follows: TGTGCCAGCAGACGGGATTTCTACGAGCAGTACTTC. Translating gives CASRRDFYEQYF.